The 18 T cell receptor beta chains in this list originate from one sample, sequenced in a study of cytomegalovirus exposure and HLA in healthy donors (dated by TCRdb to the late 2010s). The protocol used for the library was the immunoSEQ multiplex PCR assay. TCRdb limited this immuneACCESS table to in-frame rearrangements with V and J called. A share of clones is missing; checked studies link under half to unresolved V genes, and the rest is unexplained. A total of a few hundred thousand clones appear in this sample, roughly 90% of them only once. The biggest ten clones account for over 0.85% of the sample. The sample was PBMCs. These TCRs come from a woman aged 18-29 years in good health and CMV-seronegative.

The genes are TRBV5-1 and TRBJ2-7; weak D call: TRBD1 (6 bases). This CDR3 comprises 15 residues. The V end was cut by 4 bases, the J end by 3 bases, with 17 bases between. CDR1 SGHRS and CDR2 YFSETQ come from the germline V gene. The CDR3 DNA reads TGCGCCAGCAGCCCCGGGTACAGGGAAGTCTACGAGCAGTACTTC. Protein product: CASSPGYREVYEQYF.

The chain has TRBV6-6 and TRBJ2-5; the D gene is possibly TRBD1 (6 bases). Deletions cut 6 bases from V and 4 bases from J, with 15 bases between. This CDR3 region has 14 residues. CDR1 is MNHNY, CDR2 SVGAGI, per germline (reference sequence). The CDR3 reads CASRDRVTRETQYF. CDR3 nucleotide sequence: TGTGCCAGCAGGGACAGAGTGACCAGAGAGACCCAGTACTTC.

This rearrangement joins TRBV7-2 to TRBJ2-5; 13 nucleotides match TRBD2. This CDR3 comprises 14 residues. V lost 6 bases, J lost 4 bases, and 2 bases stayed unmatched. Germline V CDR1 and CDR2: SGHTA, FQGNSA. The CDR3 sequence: CASRLAGGPETQYF. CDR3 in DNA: TGTGCCAGCAGACTAGCGGGAGGGCCAGAGACCCAGTACTTC. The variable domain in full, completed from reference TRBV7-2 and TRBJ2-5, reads GAGVSQSPSNKVTEKGKDVELRCDPISGHTALYWYRQSLGQGLEFLIYFQGNSAPDKSGLPSDRFSAERTGGSVSTLTIQRTQQEDSAVYLCASRLAGGPETQYFGPGTRLLVL.

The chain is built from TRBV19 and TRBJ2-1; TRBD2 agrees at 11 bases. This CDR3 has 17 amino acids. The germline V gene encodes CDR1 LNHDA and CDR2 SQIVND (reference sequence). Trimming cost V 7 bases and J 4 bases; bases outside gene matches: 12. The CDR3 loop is CASTPFMGTSGYNEQFF. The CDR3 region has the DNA TGTGCCAGTACCCCATTCATGGGGACTAGCGGATACAATGAGCAGTTCTTC.

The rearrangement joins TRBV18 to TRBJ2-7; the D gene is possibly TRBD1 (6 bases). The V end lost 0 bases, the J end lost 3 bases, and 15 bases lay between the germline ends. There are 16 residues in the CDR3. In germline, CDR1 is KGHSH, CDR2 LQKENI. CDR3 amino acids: CASSPPGASKLYEQYF. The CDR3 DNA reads TGTGCCAGCTCACCACCGGGGGCTTCCAAACTCTACGAGCAGTACTTC.

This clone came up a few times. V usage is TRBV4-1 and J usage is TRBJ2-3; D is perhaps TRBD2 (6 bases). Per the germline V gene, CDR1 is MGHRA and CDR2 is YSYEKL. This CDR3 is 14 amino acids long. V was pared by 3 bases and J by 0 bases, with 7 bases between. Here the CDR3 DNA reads TGCGCCAGCAGCCATGCGGGAAGCACAGATACGCAGTATTTT. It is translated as CASSHAGSTDTQYF.

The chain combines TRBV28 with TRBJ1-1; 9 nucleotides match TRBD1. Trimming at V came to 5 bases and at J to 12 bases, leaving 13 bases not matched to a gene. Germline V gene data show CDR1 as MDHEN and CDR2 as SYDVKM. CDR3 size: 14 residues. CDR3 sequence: CASSLSGTGRLPFF. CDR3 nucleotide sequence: TGTGCCAGCAGTCTATCCGGGACAGGGAGGTTGCCTTTCTTT.

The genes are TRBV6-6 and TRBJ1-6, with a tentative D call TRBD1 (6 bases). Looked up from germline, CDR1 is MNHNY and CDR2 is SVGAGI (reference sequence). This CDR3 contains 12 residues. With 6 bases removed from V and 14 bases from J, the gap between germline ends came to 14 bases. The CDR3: CASSVDSQTLHF. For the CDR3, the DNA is TGTGCCAGCAGCGTGGACAGTCAAACCCTCCACTTT.

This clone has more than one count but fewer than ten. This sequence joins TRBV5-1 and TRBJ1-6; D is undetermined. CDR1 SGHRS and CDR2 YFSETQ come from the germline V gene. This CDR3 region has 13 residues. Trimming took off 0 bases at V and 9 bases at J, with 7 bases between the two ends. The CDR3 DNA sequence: TGCGCCAGCAGCTTGGACGGAGGTTCACCCCTCCACTTT. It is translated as CASSLDGGSPLHF.

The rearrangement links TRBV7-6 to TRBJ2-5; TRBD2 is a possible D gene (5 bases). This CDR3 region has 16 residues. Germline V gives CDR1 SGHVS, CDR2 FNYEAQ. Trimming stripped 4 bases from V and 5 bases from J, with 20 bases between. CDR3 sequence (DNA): TGTGCCAGCAGCTCAGGTTCTCTGAGGGCAAGGGAGACCCAGTACTTC. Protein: CASSSGSLRARETQYF.

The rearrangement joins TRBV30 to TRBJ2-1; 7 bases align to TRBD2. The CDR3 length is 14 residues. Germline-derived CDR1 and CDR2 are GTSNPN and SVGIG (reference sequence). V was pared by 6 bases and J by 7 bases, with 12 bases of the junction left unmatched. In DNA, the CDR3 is TGTGCCTGCCTACTCTTGCGGGAGTGGAATGAGCAGTTCTTC. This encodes CACLLLREWNEQFF.

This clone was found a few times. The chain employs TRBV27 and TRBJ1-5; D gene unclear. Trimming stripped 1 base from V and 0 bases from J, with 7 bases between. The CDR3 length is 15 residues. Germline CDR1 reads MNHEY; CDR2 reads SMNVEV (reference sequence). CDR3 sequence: CASSLYGISNQPQHF. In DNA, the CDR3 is TGTGCCAGCAGTTTATACGGGATTAGCAATCAGCCCCAGCATTTT.

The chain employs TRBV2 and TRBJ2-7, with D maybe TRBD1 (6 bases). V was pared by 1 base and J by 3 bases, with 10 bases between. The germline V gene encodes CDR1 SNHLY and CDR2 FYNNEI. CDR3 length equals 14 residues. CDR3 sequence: CASSEVWDNYEQYF. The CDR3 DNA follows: TGTGCCAGCAGTGAAGTTTGGGACAACTACGAGCAGTACTTC.

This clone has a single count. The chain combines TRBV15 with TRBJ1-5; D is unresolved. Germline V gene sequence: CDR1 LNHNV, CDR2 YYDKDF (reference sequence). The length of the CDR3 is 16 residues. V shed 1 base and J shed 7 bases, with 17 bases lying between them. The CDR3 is CATSRGVEGVRQPQHF. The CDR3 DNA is TGTGCCACCAGCAGAGGCGTCGAGGGAGTTCGGCAGCCCCAGCATTTT. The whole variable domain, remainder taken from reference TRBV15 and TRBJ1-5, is DAMVIQNPRYQVTQFGKPVTLSCSQTLNHNVMYWYQQKSSQAPKLLFHYYDKDFNNEADTPDNFQSRRPNTSFCFLDIRSPGLGDTAMYLCATSRGVEGVRQPQHFGDGTRLSIL.

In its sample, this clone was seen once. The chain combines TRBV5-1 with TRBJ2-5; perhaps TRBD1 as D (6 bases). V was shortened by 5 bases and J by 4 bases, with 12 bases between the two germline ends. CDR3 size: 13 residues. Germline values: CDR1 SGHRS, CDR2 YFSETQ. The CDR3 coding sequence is TGCGCCAGCAGACGACAGGCCACAGAGACCCAGTACTTC. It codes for CASRRQATETQYF.

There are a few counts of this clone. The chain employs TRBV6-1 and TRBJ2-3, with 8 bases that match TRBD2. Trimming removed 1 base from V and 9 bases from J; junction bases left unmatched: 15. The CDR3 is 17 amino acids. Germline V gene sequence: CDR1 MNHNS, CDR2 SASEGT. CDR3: CASSEVPPAGVGGTQYF. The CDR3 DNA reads TGTGCCAGCAGTGAAGTCCCTCCAGCGGGAGTCGGTGGGACGCAGTATTTT.

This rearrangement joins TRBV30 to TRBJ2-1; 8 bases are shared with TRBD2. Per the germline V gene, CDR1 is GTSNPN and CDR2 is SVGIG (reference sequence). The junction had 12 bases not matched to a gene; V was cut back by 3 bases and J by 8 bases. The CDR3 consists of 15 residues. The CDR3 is CAWSALGTSLDEQFF. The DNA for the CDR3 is TGTGCCTGGAGCGCCCTCGGGACTAGTCTTGATGAGCAGTTCTTC.

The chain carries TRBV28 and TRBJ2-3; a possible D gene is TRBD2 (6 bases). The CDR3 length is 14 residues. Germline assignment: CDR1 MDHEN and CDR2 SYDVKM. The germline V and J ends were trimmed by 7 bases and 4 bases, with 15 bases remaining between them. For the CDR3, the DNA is TGTGCCAGCAATGACGGGACTCAGTCAGATACGCAGTATTTT. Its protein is CASNDGTQSDTQYF.